This is a list of T cell receptor beta chains from one sample in a study of CD4 T cells in relation to SARS-CoV-2 and coronaviruses. Data came from immunoSEQ multiplex PCR; TCRdb stores just in-frame clones and leaves some out. The sample gives around 25,000 clones, roughly 73% of which show up once; about a fifth is in the top ten. No antigen has been assigned to these receptors. Sequencing was done on a sample of CD4+ T cells from PBMCs, cultured in vitro. The receptors here all came from a human donor in good health. Both conserved end residues are part of each CDR3. The order of the fields is clone size, D gene, V gene, J gene, CDR3 DNA, CDR3 protein. A D gene is named only where the DNA matches it firmly. The size field is filled for only some rows; it gives once, few, many or a size class.

abundance: .; d_gene: TRBD2; v_gene: TRBV4-1; j_gene: TRBJ2-5; CDR3nt: TGCGCCAGCAGCCTTTTTGCGACTAGCGGGGGAGAGACCCAGTACTTC; CDR3aa: CASSLFATSGGETQYF
abundance: .; d_gene: .; v_gene: TRBV10-3; j_gene: TRBJ2-5; CDR3nt: TGTGCCATCAGTGAGCGGGGCTGGTACCAAGAGACCCAGTACTTC; CDR3aa: CAISERGWYQETQYF
abundance: .; d_gene: .; v_gene: TRBV10-3; j_gene: TRBJ2-5; CDR3nt: TGTGCCATCAGTGCCGGAAGTGCAGAGACCCAGTACTTC; CDR3aa: CAISAGSAETQYF
abundance: once; d_gene: .; v_gene: TRBV6-2/TRBV6-3; j_gene: TRBJ1-2; CDR3nt: TGTGCCAGCAGTTACGACGGTATCTATGGCTACACCTTC; CDR3aa: CASSYDGIYGYTF
abundance: .; d_gene: .; v_gene: TRBV13; j_gene: TRBJ2-5; CDR3nt: TGTGCCAGCAGCTTAAAGCTCGCGGGGTTTCTCCAAGAGACCCAGTACTTC; CDR3aa: CASSLKLAGFLQETQYF
abundance: .; d_gene: TRBD1; v_gene: TRBV19; j_gene: TRBJ2-5; CDR3nt: TGTGCCAGTAGTATTGGACAGGGGGTCACGGAGACCCAGTACTTC; CDR3aa: CASSIGQGVTETQYF
abundance: .; d_gene: TRBD1; v_gene: TRBV25-1; j_gene: TRBJ1-1; CDR3nt: TGTGCCAGCAGTGCAGTCCTCGGACAGGGTGTAGGGAACACTGAAGCTTTCTTT; CDR3aa: CASSAVLGQGVGNTEAFF
abundance: .; d_gene: .; v_gene: TRBV6-2/TRBV6-3; j_gene: TRBJ2-3; CDR3nt: TGTGCCAGCAGTTACCAAGAGACAGATACGCAGTATTTT; CDR3aa: CASSYQETDTQYF
abundance: .; d_gene: .; v_gene: TRBV4-1; j_gene: TRBJ2-4; CDR3nt: TGCGCCAGCAGCCTACAGGGACTAGCCAAAAACATTCAGTACTTC; CDR3aa: CASSLQGLAKNIQYF
abundance: .; d_gene: .; v_gene: TRBV6-5; j_gene: TRBJ2-7; CDR3nt: TGTGCCAGTCACGCAGGGGTATCCTACGAGCAGTACTTC; CDR3aa: CASHAGVSYEQYF
abundance: .; d_gene: TRBD2; v_gene: TRBV5-4; j_gene: TRBJ2-2; CDR3nt: TGTGCCAGCAGCCGGGACTACAACACCGGGGAGCTGTTTTTT; CDR3aa: CASSRDYNTGELFF
abundance: .; d_gene: .; v_gene: TRBV25-1; j_gene: TRBJ2-1; CDR3nt: TGTGCCAGCAGTGAATTTGGGGCAGTGAACAATGAGCAGTTCTTC; CDR3aa: CASSEFGAVNNEQFF
abundance: .; d_gene: .; v_gene: TRBV10-2; j_gene: TRBJ1-4; CDR3nt: TGCGCCAGCAGGGCACAGGGACCTAATGAAAAACTGTTTTTT; CDR3aa: CASRAQGPNEKLFF
abundance: .; d_gene: TRBD1; v_gene: TRBV7-9; j_gene: TRBJ2-5; CDR3nt: TGTGCCAGCAGCTTTAAAGGGGACAGCCGTCTGGAGACCCAGTACTTC; CDR3aa: CASSFKGDSRLETQYF
abundance: .; d_gene: .; v_gene: TRBV7-9; j_gene: TRBJ1-2; CDR3nt: TGTGCCAGCAGCCTAGAGGCAGTACACGGAGGTGGCTACACCTTC; CDR3aa: CASSLEAVHGGGYTF
abundance: few; d_gene: TRBD1; v_gene: TRBV6-5; j_gene: TRBJ2-1; CDR3nt: TGTGCCAGCAAACGCGACAGGGGACGGAATGAGCAGTTCTTC; CDR3aa: CASKRDRGRNEQFF
abundance: .; d_gene: .; v_gene: TRBV5-6; j_gene: TRBJ2-7; CDR3nt: TGTGCCAGCAGCTTACCGGGGAACTCCTACGAGCAGTACTTC; CDR3aa: CASSLPGNSYEQYF
abundance: .; d_gene: TRBD2; v_gene: TRBV7-2; j_gene: TRBJ2-3; CDR3nt: TGTGCCAGCAGCTTCCAATACGGCGGGAGTTTAATGGGGTATTTT; CDR3aa: CASSFQYGGSLMGYF
abundance: .; d_gene: .; v_gene: TRBV7-2; j_gene: TRBJ1-1; CDR3nt: TGTGCCAGCAGCTTCCCCGGGACAAACACTGAAGCTTTCTTT; CDR3aa: CASSFPGTNTEAFF
abundance: .; d_gene: .; v_gene: TRBV11-2; j_gene: TRBJ2-3; CDR3nt: TGTGCCAGCAGCCCGCCCTGGGGCACAGATACGCAGTATTTT; CDR3aa: CASSPPWGTDTQYF
abundance: .; d_gene: .; v_gene: TRBV5-4; j_gene: TRBJ2-2; CDR3nt: TGTGCCAGCAGCCCCGGGACCCCCGTTTTCGGGGAGCTGTTTTTT; CDR3aa: CASSPGTPVFGELFF
abundance: .; d_gene: TRBD2; v_gene: TRBV11-3; j_gene: TRBJ2-1; CDR3nt: TGTGCCAGCAGCTTAGCGGCTAGCGGGGTTAACAATGAGCAGTTCTTC; CDR3aa: CASSLAASGVNNEQFF
abundance: .; d_gene: .; v_gene: TRBV6-6; j_gene: TRBJ2-7; CDR3nt: TGTGCCAGCAGTTACACGGAGGGGACAGCCTACGAGCAGTACTTC; CDR3aa: CASSYTEGTAYEQYF
abundance: .; d_gene: TRBD2; v_gene: TRBV7-8; j_gene: TRBJ2-6; CDR3nt: TGTGCCAGCAGCGGAAGGGTAGCGGGAGTCTCTGGGGCCAACGTCCTGACTTTC; CDR3aa: CASSGRVAGVSGANVLTF
abundance: .; d_gene: TRBD1; v_gene: TRBV6-2/TRBV6-3; j_gene: TRBJ1-1; CDR3nt: TGTGCCAGCAGTTACTCGGGACAGGCGTACACTGAAGCTTTCTTT; CDR3aa: CASSYSGQAYTEAFF
abundance: .; d_gene: .; v_gene: TRBV12-3/TRBV12-4; j_gene: TRBJ2-3; CDR3nt: TGTGCCAGCAGTTTTGGTACAGATACGCAGTATTTT; CDR3aa: CASSFGTDTQYF
abundance: .; d_gene: .; v_gene: TRBV12-3/TRBV12-4; j_gene: TRBJ2-5; CDR3nt: TGTGCCAGCGGGAACTTGAAGACCCAGTACTTC; CDR3aa: CASGNLKTQYF
abundance: .; d_gene: .; v_gene: TRBV12-3/TRBV12-4; j_gene: TRBJ2-7; CDR3nt: TGTGCCAGCAGTTTAATGGAGGTAGGCGAGCAGTACTTC; CDR3aa: CASSLMEVGEQYF
abundance: once; d_gene: TRBD2; v_gene: TRBV29-1; j_gene: TRBJ2-1; CDR3nt: TGCAGCGTGAGCGGGGGGAGTAATGAGCAGTTCTTC; CDR3aa: CSVSGGSNEQFF
abundance: .; d_gene: TRBD1; v_gene: TRBV19; j_gene: TRBJ1-2; CDR3nt: TGTGCCAGTACCCGACAGGGTAAGGAAGGCTACACCTTC; CDR3aa: CASTRQGKEGYTF
abundance: .; d_gene: TRBD1; v_gene: TRBV11-2; j_gene: TRBJ1-1; CDR3nt: TGTGCCAGCAGCTTAGCGACCGGGACAGGCTTTGTCGGTGAAGCTTTCTTT; CDR3aa: CASSLATGTGFVGEAFF
abundance: .; d_gene: .; v_gene: TRBV5-1; j_gene: TRBJ2-3; CDR3nt: TGCGCCAGCAGCCAGCTTGCTGGGGATACGCAGTATTTT; CDR3aa: CASSQLAGDTQYF
abundance: .; d_gene: TRBD2; v_gene: TRBV7-8; j_gene: TRBJ2-7; CDR3nt: TGTGCCAGCAGCAAACTAGCGAATCCCTACGAGCAGTACTTC; CDR3aa: CASSKLANPYEQYF
abundance: few; d_gene: .; v_gene: TRBV11-3; j_gene: TRBJ2-2; CDR3nt: TGTGCCAGCAGCTTACGGGTCTCCACCGGGGAGCTGTTTTTT; CDR3aa: CASSLRVSTGELFF
abundance: .; d_gene: TRBD2; v_gene: TRBV7-2; j_gene: TRBJ2-7; CDR3nt: TGTGCCAGCAGCCCCTGGGGGGGAGTAGGGCAGTACTTC; CDR3aa: CASSPWGGVGQYF
abundance: .; d_gene: .; v_gene: TRBV7-2; j_gene: TRBJ2-3; CDR3nt: TGTGCCAGCAGCTTATGGGGGACCCCAGATACGCAGTATTTT; CDR3aa: CASSLWGTPDTQYF